These 14 T cell receptor beta chains share one sample of origin, sequenced in a study of cytomegalovirus exposure and HLA in healthy donors. The PCR was carried out with 60 Vbeta primers and 13 Jbeta primers. Clones were read by immunoSEQ multiplex PCR, and TCRdb kept only the in-frame ones, dropping some. The specimen's table records approximately 110,000 clones. The sequenced sample consisted of PBMCs. These receptors all stem from a man between 18 and 35 years old in good health and CMV-seronegative.

The CDR3 DNA sequence: TGTGCCAGCAGCTTAGACGCGAACAGGGGCCTCTATGGCTACACCTTC. Its translation is CASSLDANRGLYGYTF. This sequence joins TRBV7-2 and TRBJ1-2; 7 bases align to TRBD1. This CDR3 comprises 16 residues. CDR1 and CDR2 from the germline V gene are SGHTA and FQGNSA. The V and J ends lost 1 base and 4 bases, in that order; junction bases with no gene match: 9.

The rearrangement joins TRBV5-5 to TRBJ1-2; 9 bases line up with TRBD1. V was clipped by 2 bases and J by 4 bases; unmatched bases: 9. CDR1 is SGHKS and CDR2 is YYEKEE in the germline V gene (reference sequence). The CDR3 extends over 16 amino acids. CDR3 DNA sequence: TGTGCCAGCAGCTTAGGGACAGGGTGGTCGGCCTATGGCTACACCTTC. Amino acids: CASSLGTGWSAYGYTF.

This chain connects TRBV4-1 to TRBJ2-1; D may be TRBD2 (5 bases). Germline V gene sequence: CDR1 MGHRA, CDR2 YSYEKL. Trimming left V 4 bases short and J 9 bases short, with 16 bases between. The CDR3 loop spans 14 amino acids. CDR3 coding DNA: TGCGCCAGCAGCCCCTATTCCCTAGCAGGTGAGCAGTTCTTC. This translates into CASSPYSLAGEQFF.

Turning to this clone: An end of the junction differs from the germline gene, which may be a read error. This chain connects TRBV11-2 to TRBJ2-2; 7 nucleotides match TRBD2. Germline CDR1 reads SGHAT; CDR2 reads FQNNGV. This CDR3 spans 15 amino acids. The CDR3 bases are TGTGCCAGCAGCTCCCCCGGTCGGCTTGGGGGGGGGCTGTTTTTT. Amino acid sequence: CASSSPGRLGGGLFF. Full variable domain (missing parts from reference TRBV11-2 and TRBJ2-2): EAGVAQSPRYKIIEKRQSVAFWCNPISGHATLYWYQQILGQGPKLLIQFQNNGVVDDSQLPKDRFSAERLKGVDSTLKIQPAKLEDSAVYLCASSSPGRLGGGLFFGEGSRLTVL.

J is TRBJ2-2 and V is TRBV7-2; 9 bases match TRBD2. V trimming: 6 bases; J trimming: 3 bases; junction bases outside the gene matches: 11. The germline CDR1 and CDR2 sequences are SGHTA and FQGNSA. The CDR3 runs 17 residues. CDR3 region: CASRGRGAGGDTGELFF. Here the CDR3 DNA reads TGTGCCAGCAGGGGCCGGGGAGCGGGGGGCGACACCGGGGAGCTGTTTTTT.

The chain links TRBV2 to TRBJ1-1; TRBD1 is a possible D gene (5 bases). Per germline, CDR1 SNHLY and CDR2 FYNNEI. The CDR3 totals 13 residues. V gave up 8 bases and J gave up 0 bases, with 10 bases separating them. The CDR3 DNA sequence: TGTGCCAGCCGCGGGGGGGTGAACACTGAAGCTTTCTTT. Protein: CASRGGVNTEAFF.

The rearrangement joins TRBV20-1 to TRBJ1-5; unclear D gene. The length of the CDR3 is 11 residues. Trimming stripped 3 bases from V and 9 bases from J, with 9 bases between. Germline-derived CDR1 and CDR2 are DFQATT and SNEGSKA (reference sequence). The DNA of the CDR3 is TGCAGTGCTAGGCGAGGGTTGCCCCAGCATTTT. This codes for CSARRGLPQHF.

The rearrangement joins TRBV7-2 to TRBJ1-1; 7 bases agree with TRBD1. The germline V gene encodes CDR1 SGHTA and CDR2 FQGNSA. There are 13 residues in the CDR3. The junction had 10 bases not matched to a gene; V was cut back by 5 bases and J by 10 bases. The CDR3 protein is CASSPGTEGGAFF. In nucleotides, the CDR3 is TGTGCCAGCAGCCCCGGGACAGAGGGTGGAGCTTTCTTT.

V and J are TRBV5-1 and TRBJ1-1; 9 bases map to TRBD1. From germline, CDR1 is SGHRS and CDR2 YFSETQ. V shed 5 bases and J 3 bases; nucleotides not matched to a gene: 14. The CDR3 extends over 17 amino acids. The CDR3 DNA reads as TGCGCCAGCAGACCTGGACAGGGGTTGGGGGAGGACACTGAAGCTTTCTTT. Translation: CASRPGQGLGEDTEAFF.

The genes are TRBV28 and TRBJ2-1; weak D call: TRBD2 (6 bases). The CDR3 is made up of 13 amino acids. V lost 2 bases to trimming and J lost 8 bases, with 10 bases between them. Germline assignment: CDR1 MDHEN and CDR2 SYDVKM. The CDR3 here is CASSLVRGYEQFF. In DNA, the CDR3 is TGTGCCAGCAGTTTAGTCCGGGGGTATGAGCAGTTCTTC.

The rearrangement links TRBV13 to TRBJ2-5; maybe TRBD1 (7 bases). The J call is in doubt because the DNA end fits TRBJ2-7 better. The CDR3 has 14 residues. CDR1 is PRHDT and CDR2 is FYEKMQ in the germline V gene (reference sequence). The CDR3 region is CASSSSTGRNEQYF. The CDR3 region has the DNA TGTGCCAGCAGCTCTTCGACAGGGAGGAACGAGCAGTACTTC.

The V gene is TRBV27, the J gene TRBJ2-1, with a weak D call TRBD1 (5 bases). V was cut by 9 bases and J by 7 bases, with 7 bases left in between. CDR3 length: 10 amino acids. In germline, CDR1 is MNHEY, CDR2 SMNVEV (reference sequence). The CDR3 DNA reads as TGTGCCAGAGGGGCTAATGAGCAGTTCTTC. The encoded protein is CARGANEQFF.

The CDR3 is CASSPRTSGGGEQYF. The DNA of the CDR3 is TGTGCCAGCAGTCCCCGGACTAGCGGAGGCGGAGAGCAGTACTTC. V and J are TRBV27 and TRBJ2-7; 10 nucleotides line up with TRBD2. Germline CDR1 is MNHEY and CDR2 is SMNVEV (reference sequence). The ends lost 5 bases at V and 7 bases at J; junction bases unmatched: 11. The CDR3 loop spans 15 amino acids.

The V gene is TRBV6-1, the J gene TRBJ1-4, with unresolved D. The CDR3 is 14 amino acids. The V gene's germline CDR1 is MNHNS and CDR2 SASEGT. V dropped 7 bases and J dropped 8 bases, with 17 bases sitting between them. CDR3 sequence (DNA): TGTGCCAGCAACACGAGAGGGCCACTGGAAAAACTGTTTTTT. It is translated as CASNTRGPLEKLFF.